The 21 T cell receptor beta chains reported below all come from one sample, sequenced in a study of OX40 agonist ivuxolimab in advanced cancers. Assay: immunoSEQ multiplex PCR; the TCRdb copy retains only in-frame clones and omits some. This table has more than 60,000 clones, roughly 85% appearing once. The sequencing used CD4+ or CD8+ T cells sorted from blood, collected in a trial of the OX40 agonist ivuxolimab. The receptors come from an adult with an advanced solid tumor such as melanoma, head and neck, liver or kidney cancer.

The chain employs TRBV10-3 and TRBJ2-3; D is uncertain. Per germline, CDR1 ENHRY and CDR2 SYGVKD. This CDR3 has 13 amino acids. V gave up 7 bases and J gave up 0 bases, with 8 bases separating them. CDR3 in DNA: TGTGCCATCAAGCCCACTAGCACAGATACGCAGTATTTT. It codes for CAIKPTSTDTQYF.

Written as DNA, the CDR3 is TGTGCCAGCAGTGTTCAGGCTAACTATGGCTACACCTTC. This gives the protein CASSVQANYGYTF. The genes are TRBV2 and TRBJ1-2, with unresolved D. V lost 4 bases, J lost 0 bases, and 6 bases lay in between. Germline lookup yields CDR1 SNHLY and CDR2 FYNNEI. This CDR3 region has 13 residues.

This sequence joins TRBV18 and TRBJ2-5; D possibly corresponds to TRBD1 (6 bases). This CDR3 comprises 14 residues. V lost 6 bases and J 6 bases, leaving 17 bases between the germline ends. Germline CDR1 is KGHSH and CDR2 is LQKENI. This chain's CDR3 is CASSRTVGIKTQYF. The CDR3, as DNA: TGTGCCAGCTCCCGGACAGTAGGGATCAAGACCCAGTACTTC.

CDR3 sequence (DNA): TGTGCCAGCAGTGAAGGTCCAGGGCCTTATGGCTACACCTTC. Residues: CASSEGPGPYGYTF. V usage is TRBV6-1 and J usage is TRBJ1-2, with D possibly TRBD1 on 5 matching bases. CDR1 and CDR2 from the germline V gene are MNHNS and SASEGT. Trimming pared 1 base from V and 5 bases from J, leaving 11 bases between. The CDR3 runs to 14 residues.

This rearrangement joins TRBV21-1 to TRBJ1-5. TRBV21-1 is labeled a pseudogene. The CDR3 totals 18 residues. The CDR3: CATSRIRGGYLGNQPQHF. CDR3 in DNA: TGTGCCACATCTCGAATTCGGGGAGGGTACCTTGGAAATCAGCCCCAGCATTTT.

The V gene is TRBV4-1, the J gene TRBJ1-1; no reliable D call. Germline V lookup: CDR1 MGHRA, CDR2 YSYEKL. Deletions cut 0 bases from V and 2 bases from J, with 13 bases between. The CDR3 has 16 amino acids. The CDR3 here is CASSQERGIINTEAFF. As DNA, the CDR3 is TGCGCCAGCAGCCAAGAACGAGGTATAATCAACACTGAAGCTTTCTTT.

The chain employs TRBV5-6 and TRBJ2-5; 8 bases are a match to TRBD1. Losses at the gene ends were 1 base for V and 3 bases for J; bases not matched to a gene: 5. This CDR3 is 15 amino acids long. The V gene's germline CDR1 is SGHDT and CDR2 YYEEEE. CDR3 DNA: TGTGCCAGCAGCTTGACGGTGACAGGGGAAGAGACCCAGTACTTC. Translating gives CASSLTVTGEETQYF.

DNA for the CDR3: TGTGCCAGCAGCTTATCGGAAGGGGGCAATCAGCCCCAGCATTTT. It is translated as CASSLSEGGNQPQHF. The chain employs TRBV7-2 and TRBJ1-5; possibly TRBD1 for D (5 bases). V lost 2 bases, J lost 2 bases, and 10 bases lay in between. This CDR3 has 15 residues. Germline lookup yields CDR1 SGHTA and CDR2 FQGNSA.

This chain uses TRBV4-1 with TRBJ2-5, with 11 bases lining up with TRBD2. The germline V gene has CDR1 MGHRA and CDR2 YSYEKL. V lost 6 bases, J lost 2 bases, and 8 bases stayed unmatched. The CDR3 extends over 16 amino acids. The CDR3 region is CASSLGLAGQQETQYF. The CDR3, as DNA: TGCGCCAGCAGTCTCGGACTAGCGGGCCAACAAGAGACCCAGTACTTC.

This clone was counted between two and nine times. The V gene is TRBV4-1, the J gene TRBJ2-2, with 9 bases identical to TRBD1. CDR1 and CDR2 from the germline V gene are MGHRA and YSYEKL. CDR3 length: 19 amino acids. V was pared by 4 bases and J by 0 bases, with 12 bases of the junction left unmatched. This CDR3 is CASSPLVRTGDSNTGELFF. In DNA, the CDR3 is TGCGCCAGCAGCCCCCTCGTCAGGACAGGGGATTCGAACACCGGGGAGCTGTTTTTT.

This chain connects TRBV2 to TRBJ2-7; D may correspond to TRBD1 or TRBD2 (5 bases each). The germline V gene has CDR1 SNHLY and CDR2 FYNNEI. The CDR3 contains 13 residues. V was clipped by 10 bases and J by 2 bases, with 15 bases between them. For the CDR3, the DNA is TGTGCCACGGGATGGGCAGGGACCTACGAGCAGTACTTC. Protein: CATGWAGTYEQYF.

This rearrangement joins TRBV7-2 to TRBJ2-4; 7 nucleotides line up with TRBD1. The J segment lost 4 bases and the V segment lost 8 bases, leaving 8 bases of the junction unmatched. The CDR3 is made up of 14 amino acids. Germline CDR1 SGHTA, CDR2 FQGNSA. The CDR3 DNA sequence: TGTGCCAGCGAAAACGGGGACAGTAAAAACATTCAGTACTTC. It yields the protein CASENGDSKNIQYF. Together with reference TRBV7-2 and TRBJ2-4, the CDR3 gives the full variable domain: GAGVSQSPSNKVTEKGKDVELRCDPISGHTALYWYRQSLGQGLEFLIYFQGNSAPDKSGLPSDRFSAERTGGSVSTLTIQRTQQEDSAVYLCASENGDSKNIQYFGAGTRLSVL.

The rearrangement links TRBV4-1 to TRBJ2-3; 11 nucleotides agree with TRBD1. CDR3 length: 16 residues. V gave up 4 bases and J gave up 4 bases; unmatched junction bases: 7. Looked up from germline, CDR1 is MGHRA and CDR2 is YSYEKL. Here the CDR3 reads CASSPLDRGRADTQYF. DNA for the CDR3: TGCGCCAGCAGCCCCTTGGACAGGGGGCGGGCAGATACGCAGTATTTT.

The chain joins TRBV10-2 to TRBJ2-1, with 12 bases lining up with TRBD1. The CDR3 runs to 15 residues. Germline loops: CDR1 WSHSY, CDR2 SAAADI. J was trimmed by 5 bases and V by 6 bases; bases with no gene match: 5. The CDR3 region is CASRSGQGADNEQFF. The CDR3 coding sequence is TGCGCCAGCAGATCGGGACAGGGGGCGGACAATGAGCAGTTCTTC.

The chain links TRBV18 to TRBJ2-4, with D hard to call. Deletions cut 4 bases from V and 0 bases from J, with 4 bases between. CDR3 length: 13 amino acids. Germline CDR1 and CDR2: KGHSH and LQKENI. CDR3 coding DNA: TGTGCCAGCTCACGGGCAGCCAAAAACATTCAGTACTTC. Translation: CASSRAAKNIQYF.

Concerning this clone: A read error may produce the germline difference seen at one junction end. The V gene is TRBV5-1, the J gene TRBJ1-1; D may be TRBD1 (6 bases). CDR1 and CDR2 from the germline V gene are SGHRS and YFSETQ. The CDR3 is 15 residues long. The CDR3 here is CVSSLVGQTNTEAFF. In nucleotides, the CDR3 is TGCGTCAGCAGCTTGGTAGGACAGACTAACACTGAAGCTTTCTTT.

J is TRBJ2-1 and V is TRBV29-1; TRBD1 or TRBD2 may be the D gene (5 bases each). Trimming left V 5 bases short and J 3 bases short, with 17 bases between. CDR1 is SQVTM and CDR2 is ANQGSEA in the germline V gene. This CDR3 comprises 15 residues. The CDR3 reads CSVLRGGRVYNEQFF. For the CDR3, the DNA is TGCAGCGTTCTACGAGGAGGCAGGGTCTACAATGAGCAGTTCTTC.

J is TRBJ2-1 and V is TRBV25-1; possibly TRBD2 for D (6 bases). Germline V CDR1 and CDR2: MGHDK, SYGVNS. The CDR3 loop spans 14 amino acids. Trimming stripped 3 bases from V and 8 bases from J, with 14 bases between. The CDR3 sequence is CASSDGLGGDEQFF. CDR3 nucleotide sequence: TGTGCCAGCAGTGACGGTCTAGGAGGGGATGAGCAGTTCTTC.

The CDR3 reads CASSQEGGGNTIYF. DNA for the CDR3: TGCGCCAGCAGCCAAGAGGGAGGCGGAAACACCATATATTTT. The J gene is TRBJ1-3, the V gene TRBV4-3; no clear D. The CDR3 is made up of 14 amino acids. Germline CDR1 and CDR2: LGHNA and YSLEER. V dropped 0 bases and J dropped 4 bases, with 7 bases sitting between them.

The V and J genes are TRBV6-6 and TRBJ2-2; 7 bases agree with TRBD1. Germline V gene lookup returns CDR1 MNHNY and CDR2 SVGAGI (reference sequence). This CDR3 is built from 15 residues. Trimming cost V 6 bases and J 1 base; bases outside gene matches: 5. CDR3 amino acids: CASRTQGKNTGELFF. The CDR3 DNA is TGTGCCAGCAGGACACAGGGGAAGAACACCGGGGAGCTGTTTTTT.

The V and J genes are TRBV7-2 and TRBJ1-5; 9 nucleotides line up with TRBD1. The CDR3 totals 14 residues. Germline CDR1 SGHTA, CDR2 FQGNSA. Unmatched junction bases numbered 6, after V lost 5 bases and J lost 7 bases. CDR3 in amino acids: CASSPDRGEQPQHF. The CDR3 DNA reads as TGTGCCAGCAGCCCGGACAGGGGTGAGCAGCCCCAGCATTTT. The entire variable domain, with the rest obtained from reference TRBV7-2 and TRBJ1-5, is as follows: GAGVSQSPSNKVTEKGKDVELRCDPISGHTALYWYRQSLGQGLEFLIYFQGNSAPDKSGLPSDRFSAERTGGSVSTLTIQRTQQEDSAVYLCASSPDRGEQPQHFGDGTRLSIL.